The 31 T cell receptor beta chains presented below share a single source sample, sequenced in a study of cytomegalovirus exposure and HLA in healthy donors. 60 Vbeta and 13 Jbeta primers were used in PCR. Clones were read by immunoSEQ multiplex PCR, and TCRdb kept only the in-frame ones, dropping some. The data hold some 150,000 clones, with 55% to 75% observed a single time. The sequencing sample was made of PBMCs. The receptors shown here come from a man in his fifties in good health and CMV-seropositive.

This clone has more than one count but fewer than ten. The V and J genes are TRBV19 and TRBJ2-3; a weak D match, TRBD1 (6 bases). Looked up from germline, CDR1 is LNHDA and CDR2 is SQIVND (reference sequence). The CDR3 contains 15 residues. Trimming pared 5 bases from V and 2 bases from J, leaving 14 bases between. The CDR3 protein is CASSDGTTTTDTQYF. CDR3 DNA sequence: TGTGCCAGTAGTGACGGGACAACCACCACAGATACGCAGTATTTT.

This chain joins TRBV20-1 and TRBJ1-1; D is uncertain. This CDR3 has 11 amino acids. Germline V gene sequence: CDR1 DFQATT, CDR2 SNEGSKA (reference sequence). The V and J ends lost 6 bases and 9 bases respectively, with 14 bases between them. As DNA, the CDR3 is TGCAGTGCCCCCGTGGAACAGAAAGCTTTCTTT. Its translation is CSAPVEQKAFF.

The V call is TRBV6-1, the J call TRBJ1-1, with unresolved D. The CDR3 covers 10 residues. The germline V gene has CDR1 MNHNS and CDR2 SASEGT. V was cut by 6 bases and J by 11 bases, with 10 bases left in between. The CDR3 sequence is CASRSGLAFF. The CDR3 region has the DNA TGTGCCAGCAGATCAGGTTTGGCTTTCTTT.

The J gene is TRBJ2-3, the V gene TRBV27; 8 bases are shared with TRBD2. Germline-derived CDR1 and CDR2 are MNHEY and SMNVEV (reference sequence). Trimming removed 6 bases from V and 0 bases from J; junction bases left unmatched: 2. The CDR3 loop spans 14 amino acids. The CDR3 DNA follows: TGTGCCAGCAGACGGGAGGGAAGCACAGATACGCAGTATTTT. Translating gives CASRREGSTDTQYF.

The chain recombines TRBV29-1 with TRBJ1-2; TRBD1 might be the D (6 bases). Trimming shortened V by 1 base and J by 7 bases, and 13 bases separated the two germline ends. Germline values: CDR1 SQVTM, CDR2 ANQGSEA. The CDR3 is 13 residues long. The CDR3 sequence: CSVEVPTGSGYTF. The CDR3 DNA reads TGCAGCGTTGAAGTCCCAACAGGGTCTGGCTACACCTTC.

The V gene is TRBV7-9, the J gene TRBJ1-4, with 9 bases fitting TRBD1. This CDR3 is 19 amino acids long. Germline CDR1 reads SEHNR; CDR2 reads FQNEAQ (reference sequence). The V segment lost 3 bases and the J segment 0 bases; nucleotides outside the gene matches: 11. CDR3 loop: CASSFKWTGDSTTNEKLFF. Written as DNA, the CDR3 is TGTGCCAGCAGCTTCAAGTGGACAGGGGATTCTACAACTAATGAAAAACTGTTTTTT. The whole variable domain, filled in from reference TRBV7-9 and TRBJ1-4, reads DTGVSQNPRHKITKRGQNVTFRCDPISEHNRLYWYRQTLGQGPEFLTYFQNEAQLEKSRLLSDRFSAERPKGSFSTLEIQRTEQGDSAMYLCASSFKWTGDSTTNEKLFFGSGTQLSVL.

This clone was observed a handful of times. The genes are TRBV9 and TRBJ2-3; D possibly corresponds to TRBD2 (7 bases). The CDR3 consists of 15 residues. Between the trimmed V and J ends, which lost 0 bases and 4 bases, there was a span of 12 bases. Germline CDR1 is SGDLS and CDR2 is YYNGEE. CDR3 loop: CASSVVGGAADTQYF. Here the CDR3 DNA reads TGTGCCAGCAGCGTAGTAGGGGGGGCCGCAGATACGCAGTATTTT. Looking up the rest from reference TRBV9 and TRBJ2-3 gives the full variable domain: DSGVTQTPKHLITATGQRVTLRCSPRSGDLSVYWYQQSLDQGLQFLIQYYNGEERAKGNILERFSAQQFPDLHSELNLSSLELGDSALYFCASSVVGGAADTQYFGPGTRLTVL.

The CDR3 DNA reads as TGTGCCAGCAGCTTCGGATTAGCGGGAGCCGGGGAGCTGTTTTTT. It codes for CASSFGLAGAGELFF. V gene TRBV5-6 combines with J gene TRBJ2-2; 9 nucleotides match TRBD2. The CDR3 length is 15 residues. Trimming took 2 bases from V and 6 from J; bases not matched to a gene: 5. The germline CDR1 and CDR2 sequences are SGHDT and YYEEEE.

The chain joins TRBV14 to TRBJ2-7, with TRBD2 matching over 13 bases. This CDR3 comprises 15 residues. Trimming took 6 bases from V and 4 from J; bases not matched to a gene: 6. Germline CDR1 reads SGHDN; CDR2 reads FVKESK. Here the CDR3 reads CASRLAGGPVYEQYF. The CDR3 nucleotides are TGTGCCAGCAGACTAGCGGGGGGGCCTGTATACGAGCAGTACTTC.

The genes are TRBV5-1 and TRBJ2-1; TRBD2 aligns across 11 bases. The ends lost 1 base at V and 6 bases at J; junction bases unmatched: 3. CDR3 length: 15 residues. CDR1 and CDR2 from the germline V gene are SGHRS and YFSETQ. CDR3 sequence: CASSLTSGSFNEQFF. CDR3 in DNA: TGCGCCAGCAGCTTGACTAGCGGGAGCTTCAATGAGCAGTTCTTC.

The DNA for the CDR3 is TGTGCCAGCAGGCAGGTAAATGAGCAGTTCTTC. Translated: CASRQVNEQFF. V is TRBV2 and J is TRBJ2-1; D is unclear. V lost 6 bases and J 7 bases, leaving 7 bases between the germline ends. This CDR3 has 11 residues. Germline assignment: CDR1 SNHLY and CDR2 FYNNEI.

The J gene is TRBJ1-5, the V gene TRBV23-1, with 8 bases that match TRBD1. TRBV23-1 is assigned to the ORF class and has an uncertain function. V shed 3 bases, J shed 7 bases, and the junction held 11 bases outside the gene matches. The CDR3 has 16 amino acids. CDR3 residues: CASSQQGARGRQPQHF. CDR3 nucleotide sequence: TGCGCCAGCAGTCAGCAGGGGGCGCGGGGACGGCAGCCCCAGCATTTT.

This chain joins TRBV27 and TRBJ2-7; D perhaps matches TRBD2 (6 bases). From germline, CDR1 is MNHEY and CDR2 SMNVEV (reference sequence). V was clipped by 0 bases and J by 6 bases, with 18 bases between them. The CDR3 totals 16 residues. The CDR3 protein is CASSLSVWGTGGEQYF. In nucleotides, the CDR3 is TGTGCCAGCAGTTTATCGGTATGGGGTACCGGGGGCGAGCAGTACTTC.

The chain carries TRBV28 and TRBJ1-2; tentative D call: TRBD1 (6 bases). The CDR3 loop spans 15 amino acids. Trimming took 2 bases from V and 4 from J, leaving 14 bases between them. In germline, CDR1 is MDHEN, CDR2 SYDVKM. CDR3 residues: CASSLGGARSYGYTF. The DNA of the CDR3 is TGTGCCAGCAGTTTAGGGGGGGCGAGGTCCTATGGCTACACCTTC.

The rearrangement joins TRBV2 to TRBJ2-7; TRBD1 agrees at 8 bases. The V and J ends lost 8 bases and 3 bases, in that order; junction bases with no gene match: 6. Germline lookup yields CDR1 SNHLY and CDR2 FYNNEI. This CDR3 is built from 13 residues. CDR3 region: CASLRGQGYEQYF. The CDR3 bases are TGTGCCAGCCTCAGGGGGCAGGGCTACGAGCAGTACTTC.

The chain employs TRBV10-3 and TRBJ2-5; 9 positions agree with TRBD2. The end of the DNA aligns better with TRBJ2-7, so the J call may be wrong. The CDR3 sequence is 14 residues long. Germline V lookup: CDR1 ENHRY, CDR2 SYGVKD. The CDR3 spells CAISEGRGGGEQYF. The CDR3 DNA follows: TGTGCCATCAGTGAAGGCCGCGGGGGGGGCGAGCAGTACTTC.

The V call is TRBV5-1, the J call TRBJ1-2; D uncertain. Deletions cut 0 bases from V and 0 bases from J, with 6 bases between. CDR1 SGHRS and CDR2 YFSETQ come from the germline V gene. This CDR3 spans 14 amino acids. CDR3 sequence: CASSLDPANYGYTF. The DNA for the CDR3 is TGCGCCAGCAGCTTGGATCCAGCTAACTATGGCTACACCTTC. The whole variable domain, filled in from reference TRBV5-1 and TRBJ1-2, reads KAGVTQTPRYLIKTRGQQVTLSCSPISGHRSVSWYQQTPGQGLQFLFEYFSETQRNKGNFPGRFSGRQFSNSRSEMNVSTLELGDSALYLCASSLDPANYGYTFGSGTRLTVV.

The V gene is TRBV2, the J gene TRBJ2-1, with TRBD1 matching over 7 bases. Unmatched junction bases numbered 3, after V lost 6 bases and J lost 4 bases. The CDR3 extends over 13 amino acids. CDR1 and CDR2 from the germline V gene are SNHLY and FYNNEI. The CDR3 DNA reads TGTGCCAGCAGCAAACAGGGGTACAATGAGCAGTTCTTC. Amino acid sequence: CASSKQGYNEQFF.

In this sample, this clone turned up a few times. V and J are TRBV28 and TRBJ2-1; 10 bases map to TRBD2. CDR3 size: 14 residues. The trim removed 4 bases at V and 8 bases at J, leaving 5 bases unmatched. CDR1 is MDHEN, CDR2 SYDVKM, per germline. In DNA form, the CDR3 reads TGTGCCAGCAGTTCTAGCGGGAGCGTAGATGAGCAGTTCTTC. It encodes CASSSSGSVDEQFF.

The chain uses TRBV19 and TRBJ1-5; 9 nucleotides agree with TRBD1. CDR1 and CDR2 from the germline V gene are LNHDA and SQIVND (reference sequence). This CDR3 has 14 residues. Trimming removed 5 bases from V and 7 bases from J; junction bases left unmatched: 6. CDR3 loop: CASSGTGGLQPQHF. Written as DNA, the CDR3 is TGTGCCAGTAGTGGAACAGGGGGCCTGCAGCCCCAGCATTTT.

The chain's CDR3 is CASSLSPGVYNEQFF. The CDR3, as DNA: TGTGCCAGCAGCTTATCCCCGGGGGTATACAATGAGCAGTTCTTC. The rearrangement uses TRBV7-2 and TRBJ2-1; possible D gene TRBD2, 6 bases. Trimming took 2 bases from V and 4 from J, leaving 12 bases between them. Germline CDR1 SGHTA, CDR2 FQGNSA. The CDR3 contains 15 residues.

The chain links TRBV19 to TRBJ1-1, with D possibly TRBD1 on 6 matching bases. CDR3 size: 15 residues. The V gene lost 5 bases and the J gene lost 1 base, with 14 bases spanning the gap. CDR1 and CDR2 (germline): LNHDA, SQIVND (reference sequence). The CDR3 is CASSAPGHRNTEAFF. The CDR3 DNA reads TGTGCCAGTAGTGCTCCGGGACACAGGAACACTGAAGCTTTCTTT.

This sequence joins TRBV6-1 and TRBJ1-1; weak D call: TRBD1 (5 bases). Trimming took off 11 bases at V and 4 bases at J, with 17 bases between the two ends. The CDR3 loop spans 13 amino acids. CDR1 is MNHNS, CDR2 SASEGT, per germline. The CDR3 sequence: CAAGRGAGTEAFF. The DNA of the CDR3 is TGTGCCGCAGGAAGGGGAGCGGGCACTGAAGCTTTCTTT.

The chain links TRBV6-5 to TRBJ1-1; weak D call: TRBD1 (6 bases). CDR1 and CDR2 from the germline V gene are MNHEY and SVGAGI. V was pared by 3 bases and J by 8 bases, with 13 bases between. The CDR3 sequence is 13 residues long. DNA of the CDR3: TGTGCCAGCAGTTATAATCCCAGGGGCGAAGCTTTCTTT. Amino acid sequence: CASSYNPRGEAFF.

The chain combines TRBV5-1 with TRBJ2-3; 15 positions agree with TRBD2. CDR1 and CDR2 from the germline V gene are SGHRS and YFSETQ. The CDR3 contains 19 residues. Trimming took 0 bases from V and 0 from J; bases not matched to a gene: 5. This chain's CDR3 is CASSLEGTSGRRSTDTQYF. The CDR3 DNA follows: TGCGCCAGCAGCTTGGAGGGGACTAGCGGGAGGAGGAGCACAGATACGCAGTATTTT.

The rearrangement joins TRBV5-4 to TRBJ2-7, with TRBD2 matching over 7 bases. V lost 4 bases to trimming and J lost 0 bases; unmatched junction nucleotides: 10. From germline, CDR1 is SGHNT and CDR2 YYREEE (reference sequence). CDR3 length: 16 residues. CDR3 region: CASSRGSGKGSYEQYF. DNA of the CDR3: TGTGCCAGCAGCCGTGGGAGCGGGAAAGGCTCCTACGAGCAGTACTTC.

The V gene is TRBV27, the J gene TRBJ1-6; no clear D gene. Between the trimmed V and J ends, which lost 11 bases and 4 bases, there was a span of 12 bases. The germline CDR1 and CDR2 sequences are MNHEY and SMNVEV (reference sequence). This CDR3 has 13 residues. The CDR3 protein is CAGGSDYNSPLHF. DNA of the CDR3: TGTGCCGGCGGGTCAGATTATAATTCACCCCTCCACTTT.

The count of this clone is one. The chain couples TRBV19 to TRBJ2-1, with TRBD1 identical over 8 bases. The length of the CDR3 is 15 residues. Germline CDR1 reads LNHDA; CDR2 reads SQIVND (reference sequence). J was trimmed by 1 base and V by 5 bases; bases with no gene match: 4. DNA for the CDR3: TGTGCCAGTAGTCCGGACAGGGCATCCTACAATGAGCAGTTCTTC. Translation gives CASSPDRASYNEQFF. The full variable domain, completed using reference TRBV19 and TRBJ2-1, is DGGITQSPKYLFRKEGQNVTLSCEQNLNHDAMYWYRQDPGQGLRLIYYSQIVNDFQKGDIAEGYSVSREKKESFPLTVTSAQKNPTAFYLCASSPDRASYNEQFFGPGTRLTVL.

The J gene is TRBJ1-1, the V gene TRBV6-5, with 8 bases fitting TRBD1. The germline CDR1 and CDR2 sequences are MNHEY and SVGAGI. V was clipped by 5 bases and J by 3 bases; unmatched bases: 5. The CDR3 totals 14 residues. The CDR3 loop is CASSKHRGDTEAFF. CDR3 sequence (DNA): TGTGCCAGCAGTAAGCACAGGGGGGACACTGAAGCTTTCTTT.

This chain links TRBV27 with TRBJ1-3; no clear D gene. The CDR3 runs to 14 residues. Germline V gene lookup returns CDR1 MNHEY and CDR2 SMNVEV (reference sequence). V was clipped by 3 bases and J by 2 bases, with 8 bases between them. The DNA for the CDR3 is TGTGCCAGCAGTTTGACATTTCCTGGAAACACCATATATTTT. Its protein product is CASSLTFPGNTIYF.

This chain joins TRBV4-1 and TRBJ1-2; the D gene is possibly TRBD1 (5 bases). The ends were cut back, 4 bases at V and 8 bases at J, with 20 bases in the middle. Germline V CDR1 and CDR2: MGHRA, YSYEKL. The CDR3 is made up of 15 amino acids. CDR3 DNA sequence: TGCGCCAGCAGCCGGGGGATGGGGGGTTTGAGGGGCTACACCTTC. Translating it yields CASSRGMGGLRGYTF.